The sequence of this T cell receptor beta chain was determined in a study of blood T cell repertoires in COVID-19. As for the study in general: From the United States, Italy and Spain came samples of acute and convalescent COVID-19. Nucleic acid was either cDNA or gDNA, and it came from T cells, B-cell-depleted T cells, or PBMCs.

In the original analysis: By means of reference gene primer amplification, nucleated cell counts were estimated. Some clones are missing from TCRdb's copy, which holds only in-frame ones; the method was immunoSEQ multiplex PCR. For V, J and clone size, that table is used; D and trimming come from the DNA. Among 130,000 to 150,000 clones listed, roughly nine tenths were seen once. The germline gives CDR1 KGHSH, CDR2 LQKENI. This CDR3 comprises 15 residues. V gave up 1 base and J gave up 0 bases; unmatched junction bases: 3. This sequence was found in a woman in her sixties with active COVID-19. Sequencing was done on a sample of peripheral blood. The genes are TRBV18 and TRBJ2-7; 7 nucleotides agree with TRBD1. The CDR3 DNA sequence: TGTGCCAGCTCACCACTGGGACAGCACTCCTACGAGCAGTACTTC. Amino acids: CASSPLGQHSYEQYF.